The 23 T cell receptor beta chains given below trace back to one sample, sequenced in a study of blood T cell repertoires in COVID-19. The data were produced by immunoSEQ multiplex PCR, yet TCRdb's version contains in-frame clones alone and is incomplete. This sample has about 180,000 clones, with 82% found just once. Material: peripheral blood. The receptors were sampled from a woman in her 70s with acute or convalescent COVID-19.

The table lists this clone with a count of one. The CDR3 reads CASRPPGAGNTIYF. The CDR3 DNA sequence: TGTGCCAGCAGACCCCCAGGGGCAGGAAACACCATATATTTT. The chain carries TRBV6-5 and TRBJ1-3; tentative D call: TRBD1 (6 bases). The length of the CDR3 is 14 residues. CDR1 is MNHEY and CDR2 is SVGAGI in the germline V gene. Trimming pared 6 bases from V and 4 bases from J, leaving 13 bases between.

The V and J genes are TRBV19 and TRBJ1-4, with a tentative D call TRBD1 (6 bases). Germline V gives CDR1 LNHDA, CDR2 SQIVND (reference sequence). This CDR3 comprises 12 residues. The V gene lost 10 bases and the J gene lost 7 bases, with 13 bases spanning the gap. Here the CDR3 reads CATQGLGEKLFF. The CDR3 DNA reads TGTGCCACCCAGGGGCTGGGTGAAAAACTGTTTTTT. The entire variable domain, with the rest obtained from reference TRBV19 and TRBJ1-4, is as follows: DGGITQSPKYLFRKEGQNVTLSCEQNLNHDAMYWYRQDPGQGLRLIYYSQIVNDFQKGDIAEGYSVSREKKESFPLTVTSAQKNPTAFYLCATQGLGEKLFFGSGTQLSVL.

The genes are TRBV9 and TRBJ2-1, with D possibly TRBD2 on 6 matching bases. Germline CDR1 reads SGDLS; CDR2 reads YYNGEE. CDR3 length: 13 residues. V dropped 5 bases and J dropped 10 bases, with 16 bases sitting between them. The CDR3 DNA is TGTGCCAGCAGTGGGGACTTCCGAGCGGAGCAGTTCTTC. This encodes CASSGDFRAEQFF.

The chain links TRBV9 to TRBJ1-3; D might be TRBD1 (6 bases). This CDR3 contains 18 residues. Germline values: CDR1 SGDLS, CDR2 YYNGEE. Trimming cost V 0 bases and J 3 bases, with 19 bases left between them. CDR3 nucleotide sequence: TGTGCCAGCAGCGTAGATCAAGGGGGTGGTAAGAGTGGAAACACCATATATTTT. Encoded protein: CASSVDQGGGKSGNTIYF.

The chain has TRBV7-2 and TRBJ1-5; D uncertain. V lost 1 base, J lost 2 bases, and 6 bases lay in between. Germline V lookup: CDR1 SGHTA, CDR2 FQGNSA. CDR3 size: 14 residues. CDR3 in amino acids: CASSLGEGNQPQHF. The CDR3 region has the DNA TGTGCCAGCAGCTTAGGAGAGGGCAATCAGCCCCAGCATTTT.

The CDR3 reads CSVGKGAGEKLFF. Here the CDR3 DNA reads TGCAGCGTTGGAAAGGGGGCTGGAGAAAAACTGTTTTTT. This sequence joins TRBV29-1 and TRBJ1-4; 7 nucleotides agree with TRBD1. Germline CDR1 and CDR2: SQVTM and ANQGSEA. Trimming took 4 bases from V and 8 from J; bases not matched to a gene: 7. This CDR3 comprises 13 residues.

The chain employs TRBV6-2 or TRBV6-3 and TRBJ1-1, with 10 nucleotides matching TRBD1. The V segment lost 1 base and the J segment 6 bases; nucleotides outside the gene matches: 20. This CDR3 has 20 amino acids. The germline gives CDR1 MNHEY, CDR2 SVGEGT. In DNA, the CDR3 is TGTGCCAGCAGTTACTGGGGGACAGGGGAGCGTTGGGACCTTGGGTCTGAAGCTTTCTTT. Translating it yields CASSYWGTGERWDLGSEAFF.

The V gene is TRBV6-6, the J gene TRBJ2-5, with TRBD2 as a possible D gene (6 bases). V was cut by 8 bases and J by 5 bases, with 18 bases left in between. The germline CDR1 and CDR2 sequences are MNHNY and SVGAGI (reference sequence). This CDR3 has 14 residues. In DNA form, the CDR3 reads TGTGCCAGCCCGGGGGACTCTGCTGGCGAGACCCAGTACTTC. Translation: CASPGDSAGETQYF.

The chain is built from TRBV27 and TRBJ1-1; 8 bases are a match to TRBD1. CDR1 MNHEY and CDR2 SMNVEV come from the germline V gene (reference sequence). The CDR3 spans 15 residues. The ends lost 3 bases at V and 1 base at J; junction bases unmatched: 4. The CDR3 reads CASSFRGRENTEAFF. The CDR3 coding sequence is TGTGCCAGCAGTTTCAGGGGGCGCGAGAACACTGAAGCTTTCTTT.

V is TRBV20-1 and J is TRBJ2-7; 9 bases match TRBD1. CDR3 size: 15 residues. Germline V gene data show CDR1 as DFQATT and CDR2 as SNEGSKA (reference sequence). V lost 3 bases, J lost 1 base, and 7 bases stayed unmatched. The CDR3 coding sequence is TGCAGTGCTAGTGGGGGACAGGGTCTTTCCTACGAGCAGTACTTC. This gives the protein CSASGGQGLSYEQYF.

The chain has TRBV28 and TRBJ1-3; TRBD1 aligns across 11 bases. CDR3 length equals 16 residues. CDR1 is MDHEN, CDR2 SYDVKM, per germline. The junction had 7 bases not matched to a gene; V was cut back by 5 bases and J by 4 bases. CDR3 residues: CASSSPGQGDGNTIYF. The CDR3 DNA reads TGTGCCAGCAGTAGCCCGGGACAGGGGGACGGAAACACCATATATTTT. Using reference TRBV28 and TRBJ1-3 for the parts outside the CDR3, the full variable domain is DVKVTQSSRYLVKRTGEKVFLECVQDMDHENMFWYRQDPGLGLRLIYFSYDVKMKEKGDIPEGYSVSREKKERFSLILESASTNQTSMYLCASSSPGQGDGNTIYFGEGSWLTVV.

The gene calls are TRBV6-5 and TRBJ2-7, with D unclear. Trimming removed 0 bases from V and 0 bases from J, with 12 bases in between. Germline CDR1 MNHEY, CDR2 SVGAGI. The CDR3 totals 16 residues. This chain's CDR3 is CASSYSQYDTSYEQYF. The CDR3 coding sequence is TGTGCCAGCAGTTACTCTCAATACGACACCTCCTACGAGCAGTACTTC.

A few counts support this clone. The chain joins TRBV7-9 to TRBJ1-4; TRBD1 matches 8 bases. The CDR3 totals 14 residues. In germline, CDR1 is SEHNR, CDR2 FQNEAQ (reference sequence). V lost 5 bases, J lost 6 bases, and 5 bases stayed unmatched. The CDR3 DNA is TGTGCCAGCAGCCCGGGGGGACAGGATGAAAAACTGTTTTTT. It is translated as CASSPGGQDEKLFF.

A remark on this clone: Other DNA sequences in the same sample also yield this CDR3. This chain joins TRBV28 and TRBJ1-1; D is unclear. The CDR3 is made up of 14 amino acids. Trimming took 2 bases from V and 1 from J, leaving 8 bases between them. Germline V gene data show CDR1 as MDHEN and CDR2 as SYDVKM. CDR3 loop: CASSLLPGNTEAFF. CDR3 DNA: TGTGCCAGCAGTTTACTTCCGGGGAACACTGAAGCTTTCTTT.

The chain uses TRBV27 and TRBJ2-3, with D perhaps TRBD1 (6 bases). From germline, CDR1 is MNHEY and CDR2 SMNVEV (reference sequence). This CDR3 has 11 amino acids. The germline V and J ends were trimmed by 5 bases and 6 bases, with 6 bases remaining between them. CDR3 residues: CASSRGDTQYF. The CDR3 bases are TGTGCCAGCAGTAGGGGGGATACGCAGTATTTT.

The genes are TRBV25-1 and TRBJ1-2; possible D gene TRBD1, 5 bases. Trimming removed 6 bases from V and 7 bases from J, with 15 bases in between. CDR1 and CDR2 (germline): MGHDK, SYGVNS. The CDR3 is made up of 13 amino acids. This CDR3 reads CASRDSRHGGYTF. The CDR3 nucleotides read TGTGCCAGCAGAGACAGCCGTCACGGTGGCTACACCTTC.

The V and J genes are TRBV28 and TRBJ2-2, with TRBD1 matching 8 bases. V lost 7 bases and J lost 5; bases outside the gene matches: 6. This CDR3 contains 14 residues. CDR1 and CDR2 (germline): MDHEN, SYDVKM. CDR3 DNA: TGTGCCAGCATTAGGACAGGGCGGACCGGGGAGCTGTTTTTT. Its protein is CASIRTGRTGELFF.

V is TRBV4-1 and J is TRBJ2-5; D perhaps matches TRBD1 (6 bases). V was trimmed by 0 bases and J by 7 bases, leaving 9 bases between them. Germline CDR1 and CDR2: MGHRA and YSYEKL. The CDR3 loop spans 13 amino acids. The CDR3 here is CASSQEGHGTQYF. CDR3 coding DNA: TGCGCCAGCAGCCAAGAGGGACATGGGACCCAGTACTTC.

This rearrangement joins TRBV6-2 or TRBV6-3 to TRBJ1-6; D is unresolved. This CDR3 region has 15 residues. The germline CDR1 and CDR2 sequences are MNHEY and SVGEGT. The V end lost 0 bases, the J end lost 8 bases, and 11 bases lay between the germline ends. CDR3 loop: CASSYSRVIDSPLHF. CDR3 sequence (DNA): TGTGCCAGCAGTTACTCTAGAGTGATCGATTCACCCCTCCACTTT.

J is TRBJ2-7 and V is TRBV5-4, with 9 bases matching TRBD1. After removal of 6 bases from V and 2 bases from J, the junction contained 6 bases not matched to a gene. The CDR3 consists of 14 residues. Looked up from germline, CDR1 is SGHNT and CDR2 is YYREEE (reference sequence). The CDR3: CASTMTGGPYEQYF. Here the CDR3 DNA reads TGTGCCAGCACCATGACAGGGGGTCCCTACGAGCAGTACTTC.

The genes are TRBV7-5 and TRBJ2-3; the table's TRBD2 call for D was not verified on the DNA. TRBV7-5 is a known pseudogene. The CDR3 extends over 17 amino acids. This CDR3 reads CARSQGLAGGPGDTQYF. The CDR3 DNA follows: TGTGCCAGAAGCCAAGGACTAGCGGGAGGGCCGGGAGATACGCAGTATTTT.

This clone was observed a handful of times. The rearrangement joins TRBV24-1 to TRBJ2-2; the D gene is possibly TRBD2 (5 bases). V was cut by 3 bases and J by 4 bases, with 17 bases left in between. There are 17 residues in the CDR3. Germline V gives CDR1 KGHDR, CDR2 SFDVKD. CDR3: CATSDPGMGLATGELFF. The DNA for the CDR3 is TGTGCCACCAGTGATCCGGGAATGGGGTTAGCCACCGGGGAGCTGTTTTTT.

The rearrangement links TRBV19 to TRBJ2-2, with 9 bases lining up with TRBD2. With V trimmed by 7 bases and J by 3 bases, 3 bases remained unmatched. CDR1 is LNHDA, CDR2 SQIVND, per germline (reference sequence). The CDR3 length is 14 residues. CDR3 region: CASILAGHTGELFF. The CDR3 DNA follows: TGTGCCAGTATACTAGCGGGTCACACCGGGGAGCTGTTTTTT.